Presented here are 20 T cell receptor beta chains from one specimen sequenced in a study of blood T cells in healthy people across ages. A second roughly 6 to 11 cycle PCR used barcoded and J-beta primers. TCRdb reanalysed the 5' RACE reads using MiXCR and keeps one entry per CDR3 protein. The sample yields about 1.7 million distinct CDR3 sequences, over 25% seen once. Sequencing input: blood. These receptors were taken from a young woman in good health.

The rearrangement joins TRBV13 to TRBJ2-5; 10 nucleotides align to TRBD2. The length of the CDR3 is 16 residues. Germline V gene lookup returns CDR1 PRHDT and CDR2 FYEKMQ (reference sequence). V shed 6 bases and J 12 bases; nucleotides not matched to a gene: 19. CDR3 in amino acids: CASSSKTASGGTMKYF. CDR3 bases: TGTGCCAGCAGTTCTAAGACGGCTAGCGGGGGCACGATGAAGTACTTC.

This clonotype came up once. The genes are TRBV3-1 and TRBJ2-1, with 8 bases aligning to TRBD2. This CDR3 is built from 15 residues. Trimming cost V 7 bases and J 0 bases; bases outside gene matches: 5. CDR1 is LGHDT, CDR2 YNNKEL, per germline (reference sequence). The CDR3, as DNA: TGTGCCAGCATCTTAGCGGGGAGCTCCTACAATGAGCAGTTCTTC. It codes for CASILAGSSYNEQFF.

This clonotype was seen many times. This chain joins TRBV28 and TRBJ2-5, with a weak D call TRBD2 (5 bases). This CDR3 is built from 13 residues. Looked up from germline, CDR1 is MDHEN and CDR2 is SYDVKM. The V end lost 8 bases, the J end lost 2 bases, and 12 bases lay between the germline ends. DNA of the CDR3: TGTGCCAGCCGACCGGGGTTACAAGAGACCCAGTACTTC. Translating it yields CASRPGLQETQYF.

This chain uses TRBV27 with TRBJ2-1; 8 nucleotides agree with TRBD2. After removal of 8 bases from V and 8 bases from J, the junction contained 5 bases not matched to a gene. CDR3 size: 12 residues. The germline CDR1 and CDR2 sequences are MNHEY and SMNVEV (reference sequence). In DNA, the CDR3 is TGTGCCAGCTGGCCGGGGGGGTATGAGCAGTTCTTC. Translation gives CASWPGGYEQFF.

This clonotype was recorded a few times. The J gene is TRBJ1-1, the V gene TRBV6-2 or TRBV6-3; D call uncertain. Per germline, CDR1 MNHEY and CDR2 SVGEGT. The CDR3 is made up of 13 amino acids. The V and J ends lost 4 bases and 2 bases respectively, with 8 bases between them. CDR3 in amino acids: CASSWQKNTEAFF. DNA for the CDR3: TGTGCCAGCAGTTGGCAGAAAAACACTGAAGCTTTCTTT.

The chain has TRBV7-2 and TRBJ1-2; 8 bases are shared with TRBD1. J was trimmed by 11 bases and V by 4 bases; bases with no gene match: 9. The V gene's germline CDR1 is SGHTA and CDR2 FQGNSA. This CDR3 is 13 amino acids long. CDR3 nucleotide sequence: TGTGCCAGCAGCTCGACAGGGGCCGTTCCTTACACCTTC. It encodes CASSSTGAVPYTF.

In regard to this clonotype: A much larger clone lies a single base off, so this may be a read error. The genes are TRBV5-5 and TRBJ2-1; 16 positions agree with TRBD2. The CDR3 extends over 18 amino acids. The V segment lost 2 bases and the J segment 9 bases; nucleotides outside the gene matches: 11. Germline CDR1 is SGHKS and CDR2 is YYEKEE (reference sequence). The chain's CDR3 is CASSFGGLAGGPDSEQFF. The CDR3 coding sequence is TGTGCCAGCAGCTTCGGGGGACTAGCGGGAGGGCCGGACAGTGAGCAGTTCTTC.

This clonotype was recorded only once. This may be a read error: a much more frequent sequence differs by one nucleotide. The CDR3 does not close with the conserved phenylalanine or tryptophan, likely indicating a read error. The J gene is TRBJ2-5, the V gene TRBV9; the D gene is possibly TRBD2 (6 bases). V was trimmed by 3 bases and J by 5 bases, leaving 14 bases between them. This CDR3 is 14 amino acids long. Germline CDR1 reads SGDLS; CDR2 reads YYNGEE. Written as DNA, the CDR3 is TGTGCCAGCAGCGGAACAGGAGGGGAGGAGACCCAGTACATC. Translating it yields CASSGTGGEETQYI.

There are a few counts of this clonotype. The chain employs TRBV5-1 and TRBJ2-3; perhaps TRBD1 as D (6 bases). The CDR3 extends over 15 amino acids. Trimming removed 0 bases from V and 5 bases from J, with 13 bases in between. Per germline, CDR1 SGHRS and CDR2 YFSETQ. The CDR3 DNA reads TGCGCCAGCAGCTTGGAGGACAGTGGTAGAGATACGCAGTATTTT. Its translation is CASSLEDSGRDTQYF.

In nucleotides, the CDR3 is TGTGCCAGCAGCGACGGGACTTTTTACGGGCAGTACTTC. Translating gives CASSDGTFYGQYF. The chain carries TRBV5-4 and TRBJ2-5, with D maybe TRBD2 (6 bases). This CDR3 contains 13 residues. Germline V gives CDR1 SGHNT, CDR2 YYREEE (reference sequence). Trimming pared 4 bases from V and 11 bases from J, leaving 18 bases between.

This clonotype has at least ten counts. This sequence joins TRBV7-9 and TRBJ2-5; TRBD2 matches 11 bases. There are 14 residues in the CDR3. Germline V gives CDR1 SEHNR, CDR2 FQNEAQ (reference sequence). V lost 5 bases and J lost 3; bases outside the gene matches: 2. The DNA of the CDR3 is TGTGCCAGCAGCGAGGGACTAGCGGAAGAGACCCAGTACTTC. This encodes CASSEGLAEETQYF.

The V call is TRBV3-1, the J call TRBJ2-1; D might be TRBD1 (5 bases). Trimming pared 2 bases from V and 0 bases from J, leaving 11 bases between. Germline CDR1 reads LGHDT; CDR2 reads YNNKEL (reference sequence). CDR3 length: 16 amino acids. The CDR3 sequence is CASSQRGVSSYNEQFF. The CDR3 DNA reads as TGTGCCAGCAGCCAAAGGGGCGTAAGCTCCTACAATGAGCAGTTCTTC.

The chain uses TRBV29-1 and TRBJ1-2, with D unresolved. Germline CDR1 is SQVTM and CDR2 is ANQGSEA. CDR3 length: 12 residues. The CDR3 is CGGEERTKGYTF. The CDR3 region has the DNA TGCGGCGGTGAGGAACGGACGAAAGGCTACACCTTC.

Concerning this clonotype: An end of the junction does not agree with germline; a read error may underlie this. The chain recombines TRBV24-1 with TRBJ2-1, with D perhaps TRBD1 (5 bases). The CDR3 loop spans 20 amino acids. Germline CDR1 and CDR2: KGHDR and SFDVKD. CDR3 residues: CATSDLAPGGDIGAYNKQFF. CDR3 in DNA: TGTGCCACCAGTGATTTGGCACCTGGTGGCGACATAGGGGCCTACAATAAGCAGTTCTTC.

This clonotype was seen at least ten times. The genes are TRBV20-1 and TRBJ2-5, with D maybe TRBD2 (6 bases). The CDR3 is 14 amino acids. Per the germline V gene, CDR1 is DFQATT and CDR2 is SNEGSKA (reference sequence). Deletions cut 5 bases from V and 2 bases from J, with 15 bases between. The CDR3 nucleotides are TGCAGTGCTCATCTTCCGGGGGAACAAGAGACCCAGTACTTC. Amino acids: CSAHLPGEQETQYF.

This clonotype is a singleton in its sample. This chain uses TRBV29-1 with TRBJ1-1; possibly TRBD1 for D (5 bases). CDR1 and CDR2 from the germline V gene are SQVTM and ANQGSEA. V was shortened by 5 bases and J by 1 base, with 8 bases between the two germline ends. CDR3 length: 12 residues. In DNA form, the CDR3 reads TGCAGCGTTTTGAGGGGGAACACTGAAGCTTTCTTT. Protein product: CSVLRGNTEAFF.

This chain links TRBV29-1 with TRBJ1-5; no firm D call. The germline gives CDR1 SQVTM, CDR2 ANQGSEA. The CDR3 is 13 amino acids. The ends were cut back, 4 bases at V and 4 bases at J, with 11 bases in the middle. The CDR3 sequence: CSVVIGGNQPQHF. The CDR3 nucleotides read TGCAGCGTTGTTATTGGAGGGAATCAGCCCCAGCATTTT.

V is TRBV2 and J is TRBJ1-5; perhaps TRBD1 as D (5 bases). The V and J ends lost 7 bases and 6 bases respectively, with 10 bases between them. CDR3 size: 12 residues. The V gene's germline CDR1 is SNHLY and CDR2 FYNNEI. The CDR3 region is CASTRTSQPQHF. CDR3 coding DNA: TGTGCCAGCACCAGGACAAGTCAGCCCCAGCATTTT. The full variable domain, completed using reference TRBV2 and TRBJ1-5, is EPEVTQTPSHQVTQMGQEVILRCVPISNHLYFYWYRQILGQKVEFLVSFYNNEISEKSEIFDDQFSVERPDGSNFTLKIRSTKLEDSAMYFCASTRTSQPQHFGDGTRLSIL.

The V and J genes are TRBV5-5 and TRBJ1-2; 7 nucleotides match TRBD1. This CDR3 spans 15 amino acids. Per the germline V gene, CDR1 is SGHKS and CDR2 is YYEKEE (reference sequence). J gave up 2 bases and V 2 bases, and 6 bases lay outside the gene matches. CDR3 sequence (DNA): TGTGCCAGCAGCTTTCCGGGACAGAGAAACTATGGCTACACCTTC. Translating it yields CASSFPGQRNYGYTF.

This clonotype was observed a few times. V gene TRBV12-3 or TRBV12-4 combines with J gene TRBJ2-6; possibly TRBD1 or TRBD2 for D (5 bases each). V dropped 6 bases and J dropped 1 base, with 16 bases sitting between them. The CDR3 is made up of 17 amino acids. The CDR3 is CASRRGRLNSGANVLTF. The CDR3 DNA is TGTGCCAGCAGACGGGGACGGCTCAATTCTGGGGCCAACGTCCTGACTTTC.